These 5 T cell receptor beta chains were sequenced from one sample in a study of control samples from healthy donors and cancer patients. Generated by immunoSEQ multiplex PCR, the TCRdb table keeps only in-frame clones and is missing some. This table has around 97,000 clones, more than 85% appearing once. Sequenced material: PBMCs. These receptors were obtained from a man aged 55 to 70 with lung cancer.

The V and J genes are TRBV9 and TRBJ2-3; maybe TRBD2 (6 bases). CDR1 and CDR2 (germline): SGDLS, YYNGEE. Trimming removed 1 base at V and 6 bases at J, with 12 bases between. CDR3 size: 14 residues. CDR3 in amino acids: CASSVFLRGDTQYF. The CDR3 DNA follows: TGTGCCAGCAGCGTATTTTTACGGGGGGATACGCAGTATTTT.

V is TRBV18 and J is TRBJ2-4; D might be TRBD1 (5 bases). The CDR3 has 13 residues. V was shortened by 2 bases and J by 6 bases, with 8 bases between the two germline ends. Germline values: CDR1 KGHSH, CDR2 LQKENI. The CDR3 reads CASSPSQANIQYF. The CDR3 DNA is TGTGCCAGCTCACCATCACAGGCAAACATTCAGTACTTC.

This chain uses TRBV7-2 with TRBJ1-2; TRBD1 matches at 7 bases. Germline CDR1 SGHTA, CDR2 FQGNSA. This CDR3 is built from 15 residues. J was trimmed by 0 bases and V by 4 bases; bases with no gene match: 5. The CDR3 region has the DNA TGTGCCAGCAGCTCGGACAGGCTCTCTAACTATGGCTACACCTTC. Its protein product is CASSSDRLSNYGYTF. Filled out from reference TRBV7-2 and TRBJ1-2, the complete variable domain reads GAGVSQSPSNKVTEKGKDVELRCDPISGHTALYWYRQSLGQGLEFLIYFQGNSAPDKSGLPSDRFSAERTGGSVSTLTIQRTQQEDSAVYLCASSSDRLSNYGYTFGSGTRLTVV.

This chain uses TRBV9 with TRBJ2-3; TRBD2 matches 11 bases. CDR1 and CDR2 from the germline V gene are SGDLS and YYNGEE. J lost 2 bases, V lost 5 bases, and 10 bases had no gene match. This CDR3 is 17 amino acids long. This CDR3 is CASRRGQGLAVTDTQYF. The CDR3 DNA reads as TGTGCCAGCAGGAGGGGCCAGGGACTAGCGGTCACAGATACGCAGTATTTT.

The chain is built from TRBV7-9 and TRBJ2-2; 9 nucleotides align to TRBD1. The germline V gene has CDR1 SEHNR and CDR2 FQNEAQ (reference sequence). The junction had 6 bases not matched to a gene; V was cut back by 4 bases and J by 3 bases. This CDR3 has 16 amino acids. The CDR3 nucleotides read TGTGCCAGCAGCTCGGGGACAGGGTTTTACACCGGGGAGCTGTTTTTT. It translates to CASSSGTGFYTGELFF. Full variable domain (outside the CDR3, taken from reference TRBV7-9 and TRBJ2-2): DTGVSQNPRHKITKRGQNVTFRCDPISEHNRLYWYRQTLGQGPEFLTYFQNEAQLEKSRLLSDRFSAERPKGSFSTLEIQRTEQGDSAMYLCASSSGTGFYTGELFFGEGSRLTVL.